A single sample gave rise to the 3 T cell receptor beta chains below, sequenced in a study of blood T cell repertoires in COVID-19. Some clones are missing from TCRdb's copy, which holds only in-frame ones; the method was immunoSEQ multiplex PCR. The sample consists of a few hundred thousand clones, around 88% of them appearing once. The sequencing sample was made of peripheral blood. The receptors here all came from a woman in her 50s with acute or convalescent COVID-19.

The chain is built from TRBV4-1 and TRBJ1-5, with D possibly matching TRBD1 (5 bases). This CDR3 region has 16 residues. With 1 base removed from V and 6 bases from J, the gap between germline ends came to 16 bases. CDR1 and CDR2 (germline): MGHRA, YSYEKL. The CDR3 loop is CASSQGIGGEGQPQHF. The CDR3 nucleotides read TGCGCCAGCAGCCAAGGGATTGGAGGGGAGGGTCAGCCCCAGCATTTT.

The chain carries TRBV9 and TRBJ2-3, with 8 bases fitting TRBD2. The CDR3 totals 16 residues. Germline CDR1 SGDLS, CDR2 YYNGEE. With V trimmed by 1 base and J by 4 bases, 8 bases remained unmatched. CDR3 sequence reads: CASSVTSGGPPDTQYF. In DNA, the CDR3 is TGTGCCAGCAGCGTAACTTCGGGAGGGCCCCCAGATACGCAGTATTTT.

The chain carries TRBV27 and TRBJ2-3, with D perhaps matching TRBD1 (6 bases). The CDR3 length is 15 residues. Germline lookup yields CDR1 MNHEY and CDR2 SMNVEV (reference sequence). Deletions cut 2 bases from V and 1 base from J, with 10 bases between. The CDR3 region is CASSLGGRGTDTQYF. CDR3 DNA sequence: TGTGCCAGCAGTTTAGGGGGCAGGGGCACAGATACGCAGTATTTT.